A single sample gave rise to the 2 T cell receptor beta chains below, sequenced in a study of regulatory T cells in long-lasting Graves disease. Time point defined: persistent/refractory GD, antithyroid drugs over 5 years with positive TRAb. The TCR library was made from RNA extracted from PBMCs. Arm-PCR of CDR3 regions with iRepertoire HTBI primers generated TCR beta libraries. MiXCR, run by TCRdb on the multiplex PCR reads, gives a single entry per CDR3 protein. Of 350,000 to 450,000 distinct CDR3 sequences listed, roughly 21% were seen once; the top ten hold 14%. Sequences were derived from peripheral blood mononuclear cells (PBMCs), sampled when the disease was refractory, from a patient treated with antithyroid drugs. All receptors come from a female donor with Graves disease.

This clonotype was counted between two and nine times. This chain joins TRBV29-1 and TRBJ2-2; no clear D. Germline values: CDR1 SQVTM, CDR2 ANQGSEA. The length of the CDR3 is 11 residues. Trimming stripped 2 bases from V and 6 bases from J, with 4 bases between. In DNA, the CDR3 is TGCAGCGTTGAATCCCCCGGGGAGCTGTTTTTT. The encoded protein is CSVESPGELFF.

This clonotype showed up many times. The V gene is TRBV13, the J gene TRBJ1-1; TRBD1 agrees at 8 bases. The CDR3 is made up of 15 amino acids. V dropped 5 bases and J dropped 4; count of bases not matched to a gene: 9. Looked up from germline, CDR1 is PRHDT and CDR2 is FYEKMQ (reference sequence). The CDR3, as DNA: TGTGCCAGCAGCCCCCTCCAGGGGGCGAGCACTGAAGCTTTCTTT. Its translation: CASSPLQGASTEAFF.